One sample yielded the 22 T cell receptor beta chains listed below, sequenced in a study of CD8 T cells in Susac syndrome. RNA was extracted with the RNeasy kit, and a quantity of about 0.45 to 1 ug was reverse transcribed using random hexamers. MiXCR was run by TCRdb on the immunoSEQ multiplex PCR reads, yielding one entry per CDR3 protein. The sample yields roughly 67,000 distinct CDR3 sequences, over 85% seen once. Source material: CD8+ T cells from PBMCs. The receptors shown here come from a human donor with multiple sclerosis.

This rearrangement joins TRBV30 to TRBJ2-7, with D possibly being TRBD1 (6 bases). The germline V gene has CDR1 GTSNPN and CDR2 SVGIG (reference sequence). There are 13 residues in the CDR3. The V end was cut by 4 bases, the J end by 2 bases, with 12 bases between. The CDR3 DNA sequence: TGTGCCTGGAATTCACAGGGTGCCTACGAGCAGTACTTC. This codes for CAWNSQGAYEQYF.

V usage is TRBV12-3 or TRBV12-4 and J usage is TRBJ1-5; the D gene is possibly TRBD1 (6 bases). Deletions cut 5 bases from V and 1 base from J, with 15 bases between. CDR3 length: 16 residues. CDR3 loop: CASSPEGGASNQPQHF. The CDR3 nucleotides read TGTGCCAGCAGTCCCGAGGGGGGGGCAAGCAATCAGCCCCAGCATTTT.

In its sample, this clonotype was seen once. This chain's CDR3 is CASSLNQGSEKLFF. The DNA of the CDR3 is TGTGCCAGCAGTTTAAACCAGGGAAGCGAAAAACTGTTTTTT. The chain couples TRBV12-3 or TRBV12-4 to TRBJ1-4; perhaps TRBD1 as D (5 bases). This CDR3 spans 14 amino acids. V dropped 2 bases and J dropped 8 bases, with 12 bases sitting between them.

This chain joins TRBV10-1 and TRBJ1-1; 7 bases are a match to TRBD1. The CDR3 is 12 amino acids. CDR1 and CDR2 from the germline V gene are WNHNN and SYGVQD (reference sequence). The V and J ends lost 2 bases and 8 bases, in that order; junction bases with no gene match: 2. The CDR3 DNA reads TGCGCCAGCAGTGAGGAGGACAGGGAAGCTTTCTTT. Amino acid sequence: CASSEEDREAFF.

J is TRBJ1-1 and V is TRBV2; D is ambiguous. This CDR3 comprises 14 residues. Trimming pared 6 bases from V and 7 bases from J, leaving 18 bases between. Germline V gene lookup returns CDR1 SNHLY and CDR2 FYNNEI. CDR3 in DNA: TGTGCCAGCAGGCCCCCGGTGAGCCGTTTTGAAGCTTTCTTT. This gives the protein CASRPPVSRFEAFF.

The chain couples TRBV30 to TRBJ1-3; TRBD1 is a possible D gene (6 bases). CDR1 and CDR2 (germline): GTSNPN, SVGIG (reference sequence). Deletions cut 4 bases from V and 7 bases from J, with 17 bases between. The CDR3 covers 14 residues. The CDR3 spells CAWTMTGPWNTIYF. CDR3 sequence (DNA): TGTGCCTGGACTATGACAGGTCCGTGGAACACCATATATTTT.

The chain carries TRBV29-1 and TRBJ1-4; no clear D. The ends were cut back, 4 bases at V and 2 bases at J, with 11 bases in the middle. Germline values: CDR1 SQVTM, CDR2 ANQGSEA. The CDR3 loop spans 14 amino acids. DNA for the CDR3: TGCAGCGTTGGGCCGTGCATGACTAATGAAAAACTGTTTTTT. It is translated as CSVGPCMTNEKLFF.

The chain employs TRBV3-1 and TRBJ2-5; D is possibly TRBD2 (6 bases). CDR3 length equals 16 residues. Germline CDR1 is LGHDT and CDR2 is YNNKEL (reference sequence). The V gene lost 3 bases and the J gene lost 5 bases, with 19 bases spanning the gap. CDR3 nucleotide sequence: TGTGCCAGCAGCCAGGACCGGGACCGGGACTTGGAGACCCAGTACTTC. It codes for CASSQDRDRDLETQYF.

CDR3 amino acids: CASSLSYEQYF. DNA for the CDR3: TGTGCCAGCAGTCTCTCCTACGAGCAGTACTTC. V and J are TRBV7-9 and TRBJ2-7; D is unresolved. The V and J ends lost 6 bases and 0 bases respectively, with 3 bases between them. CDR1 is SEHNR, CDR2 FQNEAQ, per germline (reference sequence). The CDR3 covers 11 residues.

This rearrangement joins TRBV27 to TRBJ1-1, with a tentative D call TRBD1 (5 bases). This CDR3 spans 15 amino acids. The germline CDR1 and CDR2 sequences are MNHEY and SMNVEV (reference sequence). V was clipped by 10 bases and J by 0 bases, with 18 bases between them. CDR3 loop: CATAAGGGLNTEAFF. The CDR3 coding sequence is TGTGCCACCGCGGCCGGGGGTGGCCTGAACACTGAAGCTTTCTTT.

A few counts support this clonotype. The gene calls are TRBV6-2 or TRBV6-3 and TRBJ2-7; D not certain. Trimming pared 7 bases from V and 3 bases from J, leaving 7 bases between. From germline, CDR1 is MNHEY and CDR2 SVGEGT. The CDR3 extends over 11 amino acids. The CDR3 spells CASTGHYEQYF. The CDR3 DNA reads TGTGCCAGCACCGGCCACTACGAGCAGTACTTC.

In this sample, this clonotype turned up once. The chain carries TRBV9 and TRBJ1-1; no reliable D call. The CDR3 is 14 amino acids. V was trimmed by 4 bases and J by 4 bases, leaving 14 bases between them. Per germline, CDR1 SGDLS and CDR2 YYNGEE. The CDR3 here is CASSPPGPFTEAFF. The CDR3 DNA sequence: TGTGCCAGCAGCCCCCCCGGGCCCTTCACTGAAGCTTTCTTT.

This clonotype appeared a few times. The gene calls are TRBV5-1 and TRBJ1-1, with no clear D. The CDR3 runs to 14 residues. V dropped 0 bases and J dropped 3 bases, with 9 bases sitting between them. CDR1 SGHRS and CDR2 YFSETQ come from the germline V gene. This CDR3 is CASSLGTRDTEAFF. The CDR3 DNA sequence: TGCGCCAGCAGCTTGGGCACAAGGGACACTGAAGCTTTCTTT. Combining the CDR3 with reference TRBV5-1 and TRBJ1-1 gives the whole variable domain KAGVTQTPRYLIKTRGQQVTLSCSPISGHRSVSWYQQTPGQGLQFLFEYFSETQRNKGNFPGRFSGRQFSNSRSEMNVSTLELGDSALYLCASSLGTRDTEAFFGQGTRLTVV.

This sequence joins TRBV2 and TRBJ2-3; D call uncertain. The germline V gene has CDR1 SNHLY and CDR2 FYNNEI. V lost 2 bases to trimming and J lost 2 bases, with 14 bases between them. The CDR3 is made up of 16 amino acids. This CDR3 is CASSENSGVSTDTQYF. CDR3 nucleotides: TGTGCCAGCAGTGAAAATTCTGGGGTTTCCACAGATACGCAGTATTTT.

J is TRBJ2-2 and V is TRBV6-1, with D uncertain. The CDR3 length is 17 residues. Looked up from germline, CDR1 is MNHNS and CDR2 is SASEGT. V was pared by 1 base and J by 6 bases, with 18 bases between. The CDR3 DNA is TGTGCCAGCAGTGAAGAGGTTGGATCGACTTACGCCGGGGAGCTGTTTTTT. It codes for CASSEEVGSTYAGELFF.

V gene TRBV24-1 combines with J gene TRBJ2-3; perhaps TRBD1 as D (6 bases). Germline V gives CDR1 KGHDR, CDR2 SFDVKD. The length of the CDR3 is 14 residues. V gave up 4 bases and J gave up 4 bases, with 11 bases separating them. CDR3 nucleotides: TGTGCCACCAGTGAGACAGGTGGCCCAGATACGCAGTATTTT. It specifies CATSETGGPDTQYF.

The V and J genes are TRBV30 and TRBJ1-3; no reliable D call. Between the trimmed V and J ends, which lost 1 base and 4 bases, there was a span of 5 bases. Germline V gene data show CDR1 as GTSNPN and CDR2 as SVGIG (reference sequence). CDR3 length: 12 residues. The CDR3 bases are TGTGCCTGGAGTGACTTAGGAAACACCATATATTTT. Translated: CAWSDLGNTIYF. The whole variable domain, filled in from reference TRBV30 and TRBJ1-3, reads SQTIHQWPATLVQPVGSPLSLECTVEGTSNPNLYWYRQAAGRGLQLLFYSVGIGQISSEVPQNLSASRPQDRQFILSSKKLLLSDSGFYLCAWSDLGNTIYFGEGSWLTVV.

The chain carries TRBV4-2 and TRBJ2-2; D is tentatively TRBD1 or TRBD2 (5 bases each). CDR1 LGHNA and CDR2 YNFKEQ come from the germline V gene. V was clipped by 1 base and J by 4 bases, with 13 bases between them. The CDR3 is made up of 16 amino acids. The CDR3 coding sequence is TGTGCCAGCAGCCAAGTGGCTGGGGACGCCACCGGGGAGCTGTTTTTT. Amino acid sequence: CASSQVAGDATGELFF.

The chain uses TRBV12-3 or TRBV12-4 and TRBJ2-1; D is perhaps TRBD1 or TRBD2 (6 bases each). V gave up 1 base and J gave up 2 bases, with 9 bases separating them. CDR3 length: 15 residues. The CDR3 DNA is TGTGCCAGCAGTTTAGTGGGGGGCCCCTACAATGAGCAGTTCTTC. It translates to CASSLVGGPYNEQFF.

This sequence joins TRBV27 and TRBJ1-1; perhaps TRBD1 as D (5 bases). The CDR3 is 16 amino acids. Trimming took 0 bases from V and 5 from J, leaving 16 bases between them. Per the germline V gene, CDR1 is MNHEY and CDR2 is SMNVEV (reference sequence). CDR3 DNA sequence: TGTGCCAGCAGTTTATCGATCCTGGGAGAGGGGACTGAAGCTTTCTTT. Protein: CASSLSILGEGTEAFF.

The DNA for the CDR3 is TGTGCCTGGAGAGTAGCGGGAGAGTACAATGAGCAGTTCTTC. It translates to CAWRVAGEYNEQFF. The chain carries TRBV30 and TRBJ2-1; 9 nucleotides align to TRBD2. Germline V lookup: CDR1 GTSNPN, CDR2 SVGIG (reference sequence). The CDR3 is 14 residues long. Trimming took 3 bases from V and 4 from J; bases not matched to a gene: 4.

The chain's CDR3 is CASSPRDRVIYGYTF. The DNA of the CDR3 is TGTGCCAGCAGCCCCCGGGACAGGGTAATCTATGGCTACACCTTC. The V gene is TRBV7-9, the J gene TRBJ1-2; TRBD1 aligns across 9 bases. In germline, CDR1 is SEHNR, CDR2 FQNEAQ (reference sequence). CDR3 size: 15 residues. Trimming cost V 5 bases and J 4 bases; bases outside gene matches: 8.